This is a list of T cell receptor beta chains from one sample in a study of T cells in Graves' hyperthyroidism and ophthalmopathy. TCRdb analysed the multiplex PCR reads with MiXCR anew, one entry per CDR3 protein. The table lists hundreds of thousands of distinct CDR3 sequences, approximately 15% of them singletons. Sequencing was performed on blood. These receptors were obtained from a woman in her 50s with Graves' ophthalmopathy. Each CDR3 is given with its conserved first and last residue. D genes are given only for firm matches. Where a row states a size, it is once, few, many or the class of an expanded clone; other rows omit it.

>many|NA|TRBJ2-2|TRBV28
CASSLATLLTGELFF
TGTGCCAGCAGTTTAGCGACCTTACTCACCGGGGAGCTGTTTTTT
>few|NA|TRBJ2-7|TRBV2
CASSVSGYEQYF
TGTGCCAGCAGTGTTTCCGGCTACGAGCAGTACTTC
>many|NA|TRBJ2-3|TRBV20-1
CSARTGGLADTQYF
TGCAGTGCTAGAACAGGTGGCCTCGCAGATACGCAGTATTTT
>NA|TRBD1|TRBJ1-2|TRBV6-1
CASKPSRGTYGYTF
TGTGCCAGCAAGCCATCCAGGGGGACCTATGGCTACACCTTC
>few|TRBD1|TRBJ1-5|TRBV19
CASSRTGVVYQPQHF
TGTGCCAGTAGTCGGACAGGGGTGGTGTATCAGCCCCAGCATTTT
>few|TRBD2|TRBJ2-7|TRBV4-1
CASSQVLAETYEQYF
TGCGCCAGCAGCCAAGTGCTAGCGGAGACCTACGAGCAGTACTTC
>NA|TRBD1|TRBJ2-1|TRBV18
CASSPLQGVGSYNEQFF
TGTGCCAGCTCACCCTTACAGGGGGTCGGCTCCTACAATGAGCAGTTCTTC
>many|TRBD1|TRBJ2-2|TRBV11-2
CASSLGDRPTGELFF
TGTGCCAGCAGCTTAGGGGACAGACCCACCGGGGAGCTGTTTTTT
>many|NA|TRBJ2-3|TRBV12-3/TRBV12-4
CASSLLALTDTQYF
TGTGCCAGCAGTTTACTAGCGCTCACAGATACGCAGTATTTT
>NA|TRBD2|TRBJ2-7|TRBV7-8
CASSSRTSGPTYEQYF
TGTGCCAGCAGCTCCCGGACTAGCGGGCCTACCTACGAGCAGTACTTC
>NA|NA|TRBJ2-5|TRBV5-1
CASSLSRKGETQYF
TGCGCCAGCAGCTTGAGCAGGAAGGGGGAGACCCAGTACTTC
>many|TRBD2|TRBJ2-1|TRBV7-3
CASSFVGTSNNEQFF
TGTGCCAGCAGCTTCGTTGGGACTAGTAACAATGAGCAGTTCTTC
>NA|NA|TRBJ2-2|TRBV20-1
CSASSAGELFF
TGCAGTGCTTCTAGTGCCGGGGAGCTGTTTTTT
>many|TRBD1|TRBJ2-2|TRBV24-1
CATSDSGTGVDTGELFF
TGTGCCACCAGTGATTCCGGGACAGGGGTTGACACCGGGGAGCTGTTTTTT
>few|NA|TRBJ2-7|TRBV19
CASSAATLTTYEQYF
TGTGCCAGTAGTGCAGCAACCCTTACTACCTACGAGCAGTACTTC
>many|NA|TRBJ2-5|TRBV3-1
CASSPRAEETQYF
TGTGCCAGCAGCCCGCGGGCCGAAGAGACCCAGTACTTC
>NA|TRBD1|TRBJ2-3|TRBV4-2
CASSRETGMTDTQYF
TGTGCCAGCAGCCGGGAGACAGGGATGACAGATACGCAGTATTTT
>NA|NA|TRBJ2-2|TRBV7-7
CASSLGFDSGGELFF
TGTGCTAGCAGCTTAGGATTTGATTCAGGCGGGGAGCTGTTTTTT
>many|TRBD1|TRBJ2-1|TRBV12-3/TRBV12-4
CASSPGQGLRNEQFF
TGTGCCAGCAGTCCAGGACAGGGGCTACGGAATGAGCAGTTCTTC
>many|NA|TRBJ1-5|TRBV28
CASSPTGNQPQHF
TGTGCCAGCAGCCCTACGGGCAATCAGCCCCAGCATTTT
>many|NA|TRBJ1-1|TRBV20-1
CSARSHLRRGTNTEAFF
TGCAGTGCTAGATCTCACTTACGAAGGGGTACGAACACTGAAGCTTTCTTT
>few|NA|TRBJ2-7|TRBV19
CASSRTARGTYEQYF
TGTGCCAGTAGCAGGACAGCTCGAGGTACCTACGAGCAGTACTTT
>many|NA|TRBJ2-3|TRBV12-3/TRBV12-4
CASRSLPTDTQYF
TGTGCCAGCAGGTCCTTACCCACAGATACGCAGTATTTT
>few|NA|TRBJ2-5|TRBV5-1
CASSLAVGGQETQYF
TGCGCCAGCAGCTTGGCGGTCGGCGGCCAAGAGACCCAGTACTTC
>few|TRBD1|TRBJ1-6|TRBV6-1
CAVSGRGPPHNSPLHF
TGTGCCGTCTCGGGGAGGGGGCCTCCCCATAATTCACCCCTCCACTTT
>many|TRBD1|TRBJ2-7|TRBV5-1
CASSPGTGLYEQYF
TGCGCCAGCAGCCCCGGGACAGGACTCTACGAGCAGTACTTC
>many|TRBD1|TRBJ2-1|TRBV29-1
CSVAGTGALYNEQFF
TGCAGCGTGGCCGGGACAGGGGCTCTCTACAATGAGCAGTTCTTC
>many|TRBD1|TRBJ2-4|TRBV5-1
CASSIGQGGDIQYF
TGCGCCAGCAGCATCGGACAGGGTGGAGACATTCAGTACTTC